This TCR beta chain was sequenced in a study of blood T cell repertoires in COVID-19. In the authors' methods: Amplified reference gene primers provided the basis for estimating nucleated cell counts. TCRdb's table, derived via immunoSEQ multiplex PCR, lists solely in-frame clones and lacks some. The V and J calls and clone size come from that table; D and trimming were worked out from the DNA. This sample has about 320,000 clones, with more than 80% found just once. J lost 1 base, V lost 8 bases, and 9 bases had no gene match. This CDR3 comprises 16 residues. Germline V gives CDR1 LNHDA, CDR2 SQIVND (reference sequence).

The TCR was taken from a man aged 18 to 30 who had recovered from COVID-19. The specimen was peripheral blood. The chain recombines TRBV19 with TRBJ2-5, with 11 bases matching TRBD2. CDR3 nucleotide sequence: TGTGCCAGTCCCCAGCTAGCGGGGGGCTGCCAAGAGACCCAGTACTTC. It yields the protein CASPQLAGGCQETQYF.